The 4 T cell receptor beta chains given below trace back to one sample, sequenced in a study of beta chain features in type 1 diabetes. Antigens of these TCRs are unknown. Findings and caveats of the study: A moderate, significant TCRB CDR3 shortening appeared in type 1 diabetes across four CD4+ subsets.

Every bit of the isolated RNA underwent reverse transcription, so sequencing read expressed TCRB transcripts. Here immunoSEQ multiplex PCR was the method, and the copy in TCRdb shows in-frame clones only, minus some. The sample records 500,000 to 850,000 clones, 11% to 15% being singletons. The sequencing sample was made of naive CD4+ T cells from blood. These receptors were collected from a man between 18 and 29 years old with type 1 diabetes.

V usage is TRBV6-6 and J usage is TRBJ2-1; D might be TRBD2 (5 bases). The CDR3 loop spans 13 amino acids. Germline CDR1 is MNHNY and CDR2 is SVGAGI (reference sequence). V was pared by 6 bases and J by 7 bases, with 13 bases between. The CDR3 DNA follows: TGTGCCAGCAGCGAGCGGTACCGTAATGAGCAGTTCTTC. It specifies CASSERYRNEQFF.

V usage is TRBV7-9 and J usage is TRBJ1-1; no clear D. CDR3 length: 14 residues. Germline V gene lookup returns CDR1 SEHNR and CDR2 FQNEAQ (reference sequence). The germline V and J ends were trimmed by 5 bases and 1 base, with 11 bases remaining between them. In DNA form, the CDR3 reads TGTGCCAGCAGCCTTCAGAGCCAGAACACTGAAGCTTTCTTT. Residues: CASSLQSQNTEAFF.

This clone was counted only a few times. Other DNA sequences in the same sample also yield this CDR3. CDR3 sequence: CASSSGQGNQPQHF. The CDR3 region has the DNA TGTGCCAGCAGCTCGGGACAGGGAAATCAGCCCCAGCATTTT. The chain employs TRBV7-2 and TRBJ1-5; 9 nucleotides line up with TRBD1. Germline V gene lookup returns CDR1 SGHTA and CDR2 FQGNSA. The CDR3 runs 14 residues. V shed 4 bases, J shed 4 bases, and the junction held 2 bases outside the gene matches.

The genes are TRBV5-1 and TRBJ2-7; 12 bases align to TRBD2. Germline trimming cut 3 bases from V and 0 bases from J; bases unmatched to any gene: 4. The CDR3 is made up of 16 amino acids. Germline assignment: CDR1 SGHRS and CDR2 YFSETQ. CDR3: CASSSGTSGRSYEQYF. CDR3 nucleotide sequence: TGCGCCAGCAGCTCGGGGACTAGCGGGCGCTCCTACGAGCAGTACTTC.